The sequence of this T cell receptor beta chain was determined in a study of shared clonotypes between healthy human individuals. Study at large: Per-donor plates numbered three CD4 naive, three CD4 memory, two CD8 naive and one CD8 memory.

With regard to this clone: Its antigen is unidentified.

Germline CDR1 reads SGHRS; CDR2 reads YFSETQ. The germline V and J ends were trimmed by 4 bases and 5 bases, with 17 bases remaining between them. The CDR3 consists of 15 residues. Study observations and caveats: Shared clonotypes: about 5.3% naive CD4, approximately 3.4% naive CD8, about 2.5% memory CD4, approximately 0.41% memory CD8.

The naive CD8 population came from CD45RO-negative cells selected for CCR7, without terminally differentiated effector memory CD45RA+ cells. The assay was carried out at the deep level. Libraries were prepared by immunoSEQ multiplex PCR; TCRdb keeps only in-frame clonotypes and omits some of them. The table lists more than 2 million clones, over 85% of them singletons, with around 1.7% in the top ten. The chain employs TRBV5-1 and TRBJ2-3, with D possibly called TRBD1 or TRBD2 (5 bases each). Specimen: naive CD8+ T cells from PBMCs. This clonotype was sampled from a young man in good health. Some clones in this sample may be carry-over from other donors' samples. CDR3 amino acids: CASSQGPAGKDTQYF. DNA for the CDR3: TGCGCCAGCAGCCAGGGTCCCGCGGGTAAAGATACGCAGTATTTT. Supplemented by reference TRBV5-1 and TRBJ2-3, the full variable domain reads KAGVTQTPRYLIKTRGQQVTLSCSPISGHRSVSWYQQTPGQGLQFLFEYFSETQRNKGNFPGRFSGRQFSNSRSEMNVSTLELGDSALYLCASSQGPAGKDTQYFGPGTRLTVL.